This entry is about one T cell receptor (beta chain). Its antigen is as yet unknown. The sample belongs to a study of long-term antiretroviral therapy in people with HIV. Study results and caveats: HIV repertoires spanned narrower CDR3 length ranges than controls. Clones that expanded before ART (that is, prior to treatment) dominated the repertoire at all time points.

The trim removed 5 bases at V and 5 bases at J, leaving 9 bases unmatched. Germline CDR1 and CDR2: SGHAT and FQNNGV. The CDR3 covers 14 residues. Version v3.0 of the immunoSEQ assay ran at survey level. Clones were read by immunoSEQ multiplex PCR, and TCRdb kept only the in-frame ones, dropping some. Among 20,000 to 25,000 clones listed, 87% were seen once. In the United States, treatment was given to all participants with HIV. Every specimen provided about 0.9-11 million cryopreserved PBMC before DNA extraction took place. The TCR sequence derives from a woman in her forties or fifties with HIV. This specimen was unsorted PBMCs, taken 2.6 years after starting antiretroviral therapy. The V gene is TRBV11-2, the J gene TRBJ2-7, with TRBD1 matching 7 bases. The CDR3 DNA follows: TGTGCCAGCAGCCAAAACAGGGGTAAGGACGAGCAGTACTTC. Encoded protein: CASSQNRGKDEQYF.